What follows are 25 T cell receptor beta chains derived from one specimen sequenced in a study of cytomegalovirus exposure and HLA in healthy donors. The assay was immunoSEQ multiplex PCR, and TCRdb's table has in-frame clones only and misses some. The sample has around 260,000 clones, around 91% seen once. Sequenced sample: PBMCs. The receptors derive from a woman aged 25 to 39 in good health and CMV-seronegative.

The chain has TRBV6-1 and TRBJ2-7; 13 bases line up with TRBD2. Germline lookup yields CDR1 MNHNS and CDR2 SASEGT. The junction had 6 bases not matched to a gene; V was cut back by 5 bases and J by 2 bases. This CDR3 has 16 residues. The CDR3 spells CASSKGGLAGTYEQYF. The CDR3 nucleotides are TGTGCCAGCAGTAAAGGGGGACTAGCGGGAACCTACGAGCAGTACTTC.

The V call is TRBV9, the J call TRBJ2-2, with D uncertain. V dropped 0 bases and J dropped 7 bases, with 10 bases sitting between them. Per the germline V gene, CDR1 is SGDLS and CDR2 is YYNGEE. The CDR3 has 14 amino acids. CDR3 sequence: CASSVAYPGGELFF. The CDR3, as DNA: TGTGCCAGCAGCGTAGCATATCCGGGCGGGGAGCTGTTTTTT.

The CDR3 DNA reads TGTGCCAGCAGCAGTTACCAAGAGACCCAGTACTTC. Encoded protein: CASSSYQETQYF. This chain links TRBV7-9 with TRBJ2-5; D is unresolved. The CDR3 has 12 amino acids. Germline CDR1 and CDR2: SEHNR and FQNEAQ (reference sequence). V lost 5 bases and J lost 0, with 4 bases in between.

A remark on this clone: Other DNA sequences of this sample code for an identical CDR3. The chain has TRBV7-9 and TRBJ2-5; 9 nucleotides line up with TRBD1. The CDR3 totals 15 residues. Germline V CDR1 and CDR2: SEHNR, FQNEAQ (reference sequence). The junction had 1 base not matched to a gene; V was cut back by 1 base and J by 1 base. The CDR3 reads CASSLVGQGQETQYF. CDR3 coding DNA: TGTGCCAGCAGCTTAGTGGGACAGGGCCAAGAGACCCAGTACTTC.

The V gene is TRBV5-6, the J gene TRBJ2-1; 8 nucleotides agree with TRBD1. CDR1 is SGHDT and CDR2 is YYEEEE in the germline V gene. The CDR3 runs 15 residues. V lost 2 bases and J lost 3; bases outside the gene matches: 4. CDR3 sequence: CASSFGQGLYNEQFF. Here the CDR3 DNA reads TGTGCCAGCAGCTTCGGACAGGGTCTCTACAATGAGCAGTTCTTC.

V and J are TRBV7-3 and TRBJ2-1; the match to TRBD2 covers 10 bases. The V gene's germline CDR1 is SGHTA and CDR2 FQGTGA. V lost 4 bases, J lost 8 bases, and 11 bases stayed unmatched. This CDR3 comprises 16 residues. This chain's CDR3 is CASSSSPASGSHEQFF. The DNA for the CDR3 is TGTGCCAGCAGCTCCTCCCCCGCTAGCGGGAGCCATGAGCAGTTCTTC.

This clone was picked up one time. The sample holds other DNA sequences that translate to the same CDR3. This sequence joins TRBV19 and TRBJ2-2, with D unclear. The CDR3 consists of 14 residues. The V gene lost 3 bases and the J gene lost 1 base, with 6 bases spanning the gap. Germline lookup yields CDR1 LNHDA and CDR2 SQIVND (reference sequence). The DNA of the CDR3 is TGTGCCAGTAGTATCAGAGGGAACACCGGGGAGCTGTTTTTT. Its translation is CASSIRGNTGELFF.

The chain recombines TRBV29-1 with TRBJ2-1; TRBD1 might be the D (6 bases). CDR1 and CDR2 (germline): SQVTM, ANQGSEA. CDR3 length equals 14 residues. Trimming cost V 4 bases and J 6 bases, with 16 bases left between them. CDR3 protein: CSVVGQGYVNEQFF. In nucleotides, the CDR3 is TGCAGCGTTGTGGGTCAGGGGTATGTCAATGAGCAGTTCTTC.

The gene calls are TRBV4-3 and TRBJ1-1; no reliable D call. Trimming left V 0 bases short and J 3 bases short, with 17 bases between. CDR1 LGHNA and CDR2 YSLEER come from the germline V gene. CDR3 length: 17 amino acids. As DNA, the CDR3 is TGCGCCAGCAGCCAAGAGTCAATCACTGGGAGCTACACTGAAGCTTTCTTT. Translating gives CASSQESITGSYTEAFF.

This clone showed up just a few times. This rearrangement joins TRBV7-2 to TRBJ2-1; perhaps TRBD2 as D (6 bases). Trimming pared 5 bases from V and 2 bases from J, leaving 7 bases between. This CDR3 has 13 amino acids. Per the germline V gene, CDR1 is SGHTA and CDR2 is FQGNSA. CDR3 sequence: CASSGTAYNEQFF. The CDR3, as DNA: TGTGCCAGCAGCGGGACTGCCTACAATGAGCAGTTCTTC.

V gene TRBV29-1 combines with J gene TRBJ2-1; tentative D call: TRBD2 (5 bases). The CDR3 spans 14 residues. Per germline, CDR1 SQVTM and CDR2 ANQGSEA. V lost 6 bases and J lost 8, with 20 bases in between. The CDR3 loop reads CSVEGGQTGDEQFF. For the CDR3, the DNA is TGCAGCGTAGAGGGCGGGCAGACTGGCGATGAGCAGTTCTTC.

The chain uses TRBV9 and TRBJ2-1, with 8 bases lining up with TRBD2. The CDR3 has 14 residues. Germline CDR1 and CDR2: SGDLS and YYNGEE. V lost 4 bases to trimming and J lost 8 bases; unmatched junction nucleotides: 8. CDR3 coding DNA: TGTGCCAGCAGCTTGTTAGCGGGACTCGATGAGCAGTTCTTC. It is translated as CASSLLAGLDEQFF.

This rearrangement joins TRBV28 to TRBJ2-7; the D gene is possibly TRBD2 (6 bases). Trimming removed 6 bases at V and 3 bases at J, with 18 bases between. This CDR3 spans 15 amino acids. Per germline, CDR1 MDHEN and CDR2 SYDVKM. Here the CDR3 DNA reads TGTGCCAGCAGCACGAGCGGGCCCAGCCTCTACGAGCAGTACTTC. Amino acid sequence: CASSTSGPSLYEQYF.

This chain links TRBV28 with TRBJ2-3; no definite D call. CDR1 is MDHEN, CDR2 SYDVKM, per germline. This CDR3 is 14 amino acids long. Trimming took 2 bases from V and 2 from J, leaving 8 bases between them. CDR3: CASSLRLDTDTQYF. The CDR3 coding sequence is TGTGCCAGCAGTTTAAGGCTAGACACAGATACGCAGTATTTT.

The rearrangement uses TRBV7-2 and TRBJ2-5; 12 positions agree with TRBD2. V shed 6 bases and J 5 bases; nucleotides not matched to a gene: 7. This CDR3 spans 15 amino acids. CDR1 is SGHTA and CDR2 is FQGNSA in the germline V gene. The CDR3 sequence: CASRPSGRALETQYF. The DNA for the CDR3 is TGTGCCAGCAGGCCTAGCGGGAGGGCCTTGGAGACCCAGTACTTC.

Concerning this clone itself: Distinct nucleotide sequences in the sample also encode this CDR3. The chain recombines TRBV28 with TRBJ2-7, with 7 bases identical to TRBD2. Germline loops: CDR1 MDHEN, CDR2 SYDVKM. V shed 2 bases, J shed 3 bases, and the junction held 7 bases outside the gene matches. The CDR3 consists of 15 residues. The CDR3 nucleotides are TGTGCCAGCAGTTTAGAAGCGGGACTGAGCTACGAGCAGTACTTC. Residues: CASSLEAGLSYEQYF.

J is TRBJ2-5 and V is TRBV28; TRBD1 matches 9 bases. Germline V CDR1 and CDR2: MDHEN, SYDVKM. V trimming: 8 bases; J trimming: 4 bases; junction bases outside the gene matches: 8. This CDR3 has 14 residues. CDR3 region: CASGATGGGETQYF. DNA of the CDR3: TGTGCCAGCGGGGCAACAGGGGGCGGAGAGACCCAGTACTTC.

The rearrangement joins TRBV13 to TRBJ1-4, with a tentative D call TRBD1 (5 bases). Germline loops: CDR1 PRHDT, CDR2 FYEKMQ (reference sequence). The CDR3 is made up of 13 amino acids. V lost 6 bases to trimming and J lost 4 bases, with 9 bases between them. CDR3 DNA sequence: TGTGCCAGCAGTTCAGGGATTAATGAAAAACTGTTTTTT. This encodes CASSSGINEKLFF.

This clone showed up just once. The J gene is TRBJ1-4, the V gene TRBV28, with 7 bases lining up with TRBD1. The CDR3 totals 14 residues. Germline-derived CDR1 and CDR2 are MDHEN and SYDVKM. The junction had 7 bases not matched to a gene; V was cut back by 4 bases and J by 8 bases. The CDR3 is CASSSQGVREKLFF. CDR3 sequence (DNA): TGTGCCAGCAGTTCGCAGGGGGTGCGAGAAAAACTGTTTTTT.

This sequence joins TRBV19 and TRBJ1-3, with D hard to call. This CDR3 contains 15 residues. The germline V and J ends were trimmed by 6 bases and 0 bases, with 12 bases remaining between them. Germline CDR1 reads LNHDA; CDR2 reads SQIVND (reference sequence). For the CDR3, the DNA is TGTGCCAGTAGAGAGGACGGGAGCTCTGGAAACACCATATATTTT. Its protein product is CASREDGSSGNTIYF. Based on the CDR3 plus reference TRBV19 and TRBJ1-3, the full variable domain is DGGITQSPKYLFRKEGQNVTLSCEQNLNHDAMYWYRQDPGQGLRLIYYSQIVNDFQKGDIAEGYSVSREKKESFPLTVTSAQKNPTAFYLCASREDGSSGNTIYFGEGSWLTVV.

This clone was counted only a few times. The gene calls are TRBV28 and TRBJ2-7, with D uncertain. V dropped 2 bases and J dropped 2 bases, with 7 bases sitting between them. Germline V gives CDR1 MDHEN, CDR2 SYDVKM. There are 13 residues in the CDR3. The CDR3 DNA follows: TGTGCCAGCAGTTTAAAGGCCCCCTACGAGCAGTACTTC. Amino acids: CASSLKAPYEQYF.

This sequence joins TRBV19 and TRBJ2-4; a possible D gene is TRBD2 (5 bases). V shed 2 bases and J shed 7 bases, with 9 bases lying between them. The CDR3 length is 13 residues. Germline-derived CDR1 and CDR2 are LNHDA and SQIVND (reference sequence). CDR3 bases: TGTGCCAGTAGTATAACAGAGGGCAACATTCAGTACTTC. It specifies CASSITEGNIQYF.

The rearrangement uses TRBV10-3 and TRBJ2-7; D may be TRBD1 (5 bases). The V gene's germline CDR1 is ENHRY and CDR2 SYGVKD. Trimming shortened V by 2 bases and J by 0 bases, and 11 bases separated the two germline ends. CDR3 length: 15 residues. The chain's CDR3 is CAISENRMTSYEQYF. DNA of the CDR3: TGTGCCATCAGTGAGAACAGGATGACCTCCTACGAGCAGTACTTC.

CDR3 nucleotide sequence: TGTGCCAGCAGTTTATCACAGGGTTATGAAAAACTGTTTTTT. It codes for CASSLSQGYEKLFF. The gene calls are TRBV27 and TRBJ1-4; maybe TRBD1 (6 bases). The V and J ends lost 0 bases and 6 bases respectively, with 8 bases between them. The CDR3 is 14 amino acids. Germline values: CDR1 MNHEY, CDR2 SMNVEV (reference sequence).

The gene calls are TRBV9 and TRBJ2-7; a weak D match, TRBD1 (5 bases). This CDR3 comprises 13 residues. The germline V and J ends were trimmed by 3 bases and 2 bases, with 9 bases remaining between them. Looked up from germline, CDR1 is SGDLS and CDR2 is YYNGEE. The CDR3 spells CASSGTQTYEQYF. CDR3 bases: TGTGCCAGCAGCGGGACACAGACCTACGAGCAGTACTTC.